This entry features one T cell receptor (beta chain) sequence. This entry belongs to a study of T cells in Graves' hyperthyroidism and ophthalmopathy. RNA transcripts were the template for amplifying TCR beta CDR3 regions. With the HTBI primer set, the TCR CDR3 went through a first round of RT-PCR. MiXCR was run by TCRdb on the multiplex PCR reads, yielding one entry per CDR3 protein. The sample has roughly 740,000 distinct CDR3 sequences; about 16% are singletons. Per germline, CDR1 MNHEY and CDR2 SVGAGI. V was pared by 0 bases and J by 5 bases, with 13 bases between. The CDR3 contains 15 residues. The source material was blood. J is TRBJ2-5 and V is TRBV6-5; D might be TRBD1 (6 bases). This clonotype was sampled from a man younger than 35 with Graves' hyperthyroidism. The CDR3, as DNA: TGTGCCAGCAGTTACTCGTGGGGGCGTAAGGAGACCCAGTACTTC. The encoded protein is CASSYSWGRKETQYF.